Listed below are T cell receptor beta chains from one sample, sequenced in a study of control samples from healthy donors and cancer patients. Sequenced by immunoSEQ multiplex PCR; TCRdb stores in-frame clones only, minus some. Among 250,000 to 300,000 clones listed, roughly 80% were seen once. The sequencing input was PBMCs. Receptors were obtained from a woman in her fifties or sixties with lung cancer. CDR3s include the opening cysteine and the closing phenylalanine or tryptophan. The D gene is left open where the match is weak. Only part of the rows carry a size: once, few, many, or a class if the clone is expanded.

clone size | D gene | J gene | V gene | CDR3 protein | CDR3 DNA
NA | TRBD2 | TRBJ2-1 | TRBV6-2/TRBV6-3 | CASSFPDRTSGRVVSYNEQFF | TGTGCCAGCAGTTTTCCGGACAGGACTAGCGGGAGGGTCGTCTCCTACAATGAGCAGTTCTTC
NA | NA | TRBJ1-5 | TRBV19 | CASSPGRRYNQPQHF | TGTGCCAGTAGCCCAGGACGGCGGTACAATCAGCCCCAGCATTTT
NA | NA | TRBJ1-2 | TRBV5-3 | CPPPGPSYGYTF | TGTCCCCCGCCGGGTCCTAGCTATGGCTACACCTTC
NA | NA | TRBJ1-3 | TRBV19 | CASSMVGLSSGNTIYF | TGTGCCAGTAGTATGGTCGGCCTCAGCTCTGGAAACACCATATATTTT
NA | TRBD1 | TRBJ1-5 | TRBV6-2/TRBV6-3 | CASSHSTGASNQPQHF | TGTGCCAGCAGCCATTCGACAGGGGCGAGCAATCAGCCCCAGCATTTT
NA | NA | TRBJ1-3 | TRBV28 | CASSDRDSGNTIYF | TGTGCCAGCAGCGACCGCGACTCTGGAAACACCATATATTTT
NA | NA | TRBJ1-5 | TRBV27 | CASTPGRAGNQPQHF | TGTGCCAGCACCCCGGGCCGGGCGGGCAATCAGCCCCAGCATTTT
NA | TRBD2 | TRBJ2-1 | TRBV20-1 | CSASTGGVNEQFF | TGCAGTGCTAGTACGGGGGGGGTCAATGAGCAGTTCTTC
NA | NA | TRBJ1-4 | TRBV18 | CASSPTATNEKLFF | TGTGCCAGCTCACCGACGGCAACTAATGAAAAACTGTTTTTT
NA | TRBD1 | TRBJ2-7 | TRBV7-2 | CASSRTGTGARKDF | TGTGCCAGCAGCCGTACCGGGACAGGGGCTCGAAAGGACTTC
NA | TRBD2 | TRBJ2-2 | TRBV27 | CASSPVGGRRGGELFF | TGTGCCAGCAGTCCGGTCGGCGGGAGGAGGGGCGGGGAGCTGTTTTTT
NA | TRBD2 | TRBJ2-7 | TRBV3-1/TRBV3-2 | CASRLAGGNEQYF | TGTGCCAGCCGGTTAGCGGGGGGCAACGAGCAGTACTTC
NA | NA | TRBJ1-1 | TRBV10-3 | CASRVNTEAFF | TGTGCGTCCAGGGTGAACACTGAAGCTTTCTTT
NA | TRBD2 | TRBJ2-5 | TRBV18 | CASSPRREGTQYF | TGTGCCAGCTCACCACGCAGGGAGGGGACCCAGTACTTC
NA | TRBD1 | TRBJ2-7 | TRBV2 | CATATGTYEQYF | TGTGCCACCGCGACAGGGACCTACGAGCAGTACTTC
NA | TRBD2 | TRBJ2-3 | TRBV6-1 | CASSAGTSGGSGDTQYF | TGTGCCAGCAGTGCCGGGACTAGCGGGGGGTCGGGAGATACGCAGTATTTT
NA | NA | TRBJ1-2 | TRBV9 | CASSVGERTNIHGYTF | TGTGCCAGCAGCGTCGGAGAGAGGACGAATATCCATGGCTACACCTTC
NA | NA | TRBJ1-1 | TRBV15 | CATSRDGGANTEAFF | TGTGCCACCAGCAGAGATGGAGGAGCTAACACTGAAGCTTTCTTT
many | NA | TRBJ1-2 | TRBV12-3/TRBV12-4 | CASSVEGIKF | TGTGCCAGCAGTGTAGAGGGCATCAAATTC
NA | NA | TRBJ2-2 | TRBV11-2 | CASSYSGTINTGELFF | TGTGCCAGCAGCTATTCCGGGACGATTAACACCGGGGAGCTGTTTTTT
NA | NA | TRBJ1-1 | TRBV6-5 | CASSYMRNTEAFF | TGTGCCAGCAGTTACATGAGGAACACTGAAGCTTTCTTT
NA | TRBD2 | TRBJ2-3 | TRBV3-1/TRBV3-2 | CASSHLAATTDTQYF | TGTGCCAGCAGCCACCTAGCGGCCACCACAGATACGCAGTATTTT
NA | TRBD1 | TRBJ1-2 | TRBV11-1 | CASSVTGTGSSGYTF | TGTGCCAGCAGCGTTACCGGGACAGGGAGCTCTGGCTACACCTTC
NA | NA | TRBJ1-3 | TRBV6-2/TRBV6-3 | CASSPIGVTSGNTIYF | TGTGCCAGCAGCCCTATTGGGGTTACCTCTGGAAACACCATATATTTT
NA | NA | TRBJ1-2 | TRBV27 | CASSAYGKQGKYGYTF | TGTGCCAGCAGCGCTTACGGTAAACAGGGAAAGTATGGCTACACCTTC
once | NA | TRBJ1-4 | TRBV6-6 | CASSKYRENEKLFF | TGTGCCAGCTCGAAGTATCGGGAGAATGAAAAACTGTTTTTT
NA | NA | TRBJ1-1 | TRBV5-4 | CASSLVEMNTEAFF | TGTGCCAGCAGCTTGGTTGAGATGAACACTGAAGCTTTCTTT
NA | NA | TRBJ1-5 | TRBV12-3/TRBV12-4 | CASSFGSLRPQHF | TGTGCCAGCAGTTTCGGCAGCCTAAGGCCCCAGCATTTT
NA | TRBD2 | TRBJ2-5 | TRBV11-1 | CASSNRGAGGSETQYF | TGTGCCAGCAGCAACCGAGGGGCGGGGGGATCAGAGACCCAGTACTTC
NA | TRBD2 | TRBJ2-3 | TRBV2 | CASSEELAGGADTQYF | TGTGCCAGCAGTGAAGAACTAGCGGGGGGCGCAGATACGCAGTATTTT
NA | NA | TRBJ2-2 | TRBV18 | CASSPRDIYTGELFF | TGTGCCAGCTCACCGCGGGACATCTACACCGGGGAGCTGTTTTTT
NA | TRBD2 | TRBJ2-2 | TRBV30 | CAWSLGLAATNTGELFF | TGTGCCTGGAGCCTGGGACTAGCGGCAACTAACACCGGGGAGCTGTTTTTT
NA | TRBD2 | TRBJ2-5 | TRBV5-1 | CASSFGTSGGHQETQYF | TGCGCCAGCAGCTTCGGGACTAGCGGGGGGCATCAAGAGACCCAGTACTTC
NA | NA | TRBJ1-1 | TRBV5-1 | CASSLGGARNTEAFF | TGCGCCAGCAGCTTGGGAGGGGCCCGTAACACTGAAGCTTTCTTT
NA | TRBD2 | TRBJ2-2 | TRBV5-4 | CASSRGGETGELFF | TGTGCCAGCAGCCGGGGGGGAGAGACCGGGGAGCTGTTTTTT
NA | NA | TRBJ2-2 | TRBV5-6 | CASRHGGSEGELFF | TGTGCCAGCAGGCATGGGGGGTCCGAGGGGGAGCTGTTTTTT
NA | TRBD2 | TRBJ2-1 | TRBV2 | CASSGLAGRDEQFF | TGTGCCAGCAGTGGACTAGCGGGCCGCGATGAGCAGTTCTTC
NA | NA | TRBJ2-3 | TRBV9 | CASGTLTTDTQYF | TGTGCCAGCGGCACCCTAACCACAGATACGCAGTATTTT
NA | TRBD2 | TRBJ2-5 | TRBV19 | CASRRGVASGQETQYF | TGTGCCAGTAGGCGGGGGGTGGCTAGCGGGCAAGAGACCCAGTACTTC
few | NA | TRBJ2-1 | TRBV5-5 | CASSLERYNEQFF | TGTGCCAGCAGCTTGGAGCGGTACAATGAGCAGTTCTTC
NA | NA | TRBJ1-1 | TRBV30 | CAWAFDPGQGTEAFF | TGTGCCTGGGCTTTCGATCCGGGTCAAGGGACTGAAGCTTTCTTT
NA | TRBD2 | TRBJ2-3 | TRBV4-1 | CASSQTTSGSTDTQYF | TGCGCCAGCAGCCAGACAACTAGCGGGAGCACAGATACGCAGTATTTT
NA | NA | TRBJ1-2 | TRBV3-1/TRBV3-2 | CASSQWQGNYGYTF | TGTGCCAGCAGCCAATGGCAGGGTAACTATGGCTACACCTTC
NA | NA | TRBJ1-1 | TRBV12-3/TRBV12-4 | CASSWTENTEAFF | TGTGCCAGCAGTTGGACAGAGAACACTGAAGCTTTCTTT
NA | NA | TRBJ1-5 | TRBV18 | CASSPVEGNQPQHF | TGTGCCAGCTCACCCGTAGAGGGCAATCAGCCCCAGCATTTT
NA | NA | TRBJ1-4 | TRBV28 | CASRRGSFRLNEKLFF | TGTGCCAGCAGGAGGGGGTCGTTCCGCCTTAATGAAAAACTGTTTTTT
NA | NA | TRBJ2-2 | TRBV4-1 | CASSQDWVRPGTGELFF | TGCGCCAGCAGCCAAGATTGGGTCAGACCGGGTACCGGGGAGCTGTTTTTT
NA | NA | TRBJ1-2 | TRBV6-2/TRBV6-3 | CASSSPRQLGYTF | TGTGCCAGCAGTAGCCCTCGACAGCTTGGCTACACCTTC
NA | NA | TRBJ2-7 | TRBV20-1 | CSAPKNEQYF | TGCAGTGCCCCTAAGAACGAGCAGTACTTC
NA | NA | TRBJ2-2 | TRBV3-1/TRBV3-2 | CASSLAPLANTGELFF | TGTGCCAGCAGCCTTGCACCCCTTGCGAACACCGGGGAGCTGTTTTTT
NA | NA | TRBJ1-5 | TRBV6-1 | CASSELGNQPQHF | TGTGCCAGCAGTGAGTTAGGGAATCAGCCCCAGCATTTT
NA | NA | TRBJ1-2 | TRBV30 | CAWTVGGAGFFGYTF | TGTGCCTGGACGGTCGGGGGGGCAGGATTTTTTGGCTACACCTTC
few | TRBD2 | TRBJ2-7 | TRBV2 | CASTSSGGQYF | TGTGCCAGCACATCCAGCGGGGGGCAGTACTTC